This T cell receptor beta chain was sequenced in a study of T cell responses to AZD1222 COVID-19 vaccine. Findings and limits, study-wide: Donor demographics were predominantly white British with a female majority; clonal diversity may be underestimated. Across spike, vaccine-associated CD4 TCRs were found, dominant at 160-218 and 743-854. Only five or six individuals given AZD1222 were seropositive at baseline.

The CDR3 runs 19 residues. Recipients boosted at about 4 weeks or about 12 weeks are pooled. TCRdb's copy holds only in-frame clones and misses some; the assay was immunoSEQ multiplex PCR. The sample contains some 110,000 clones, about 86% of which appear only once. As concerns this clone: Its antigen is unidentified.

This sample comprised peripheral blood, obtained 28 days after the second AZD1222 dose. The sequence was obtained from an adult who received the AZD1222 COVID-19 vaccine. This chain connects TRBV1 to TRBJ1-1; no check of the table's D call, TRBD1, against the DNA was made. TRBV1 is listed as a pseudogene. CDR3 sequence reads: CTSSQDGRHLYKRNTEAFF. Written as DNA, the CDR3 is TGCACCAGCAGCCAAGATGGGCGACATCTTTACAAAAGGAACACTGAAGCTTTCTTT.